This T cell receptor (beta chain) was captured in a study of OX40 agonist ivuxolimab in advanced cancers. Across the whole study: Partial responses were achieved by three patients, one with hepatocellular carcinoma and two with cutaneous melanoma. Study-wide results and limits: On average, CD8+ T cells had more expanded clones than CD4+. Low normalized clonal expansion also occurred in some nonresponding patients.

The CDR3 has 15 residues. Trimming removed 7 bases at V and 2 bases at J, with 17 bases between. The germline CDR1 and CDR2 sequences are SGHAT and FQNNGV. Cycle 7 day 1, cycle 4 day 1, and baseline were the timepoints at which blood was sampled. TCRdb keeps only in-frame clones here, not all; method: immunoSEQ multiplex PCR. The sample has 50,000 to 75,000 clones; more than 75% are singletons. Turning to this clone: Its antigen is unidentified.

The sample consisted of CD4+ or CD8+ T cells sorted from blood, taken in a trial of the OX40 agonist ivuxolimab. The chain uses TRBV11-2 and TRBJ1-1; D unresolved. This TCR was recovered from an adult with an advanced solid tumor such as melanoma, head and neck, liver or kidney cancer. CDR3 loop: CASNEVGRVNTEAFF. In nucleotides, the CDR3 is TGTGCCAGCAACGAAGTAGGGAGAGTTAACACTGAAGCTTTCTTT.